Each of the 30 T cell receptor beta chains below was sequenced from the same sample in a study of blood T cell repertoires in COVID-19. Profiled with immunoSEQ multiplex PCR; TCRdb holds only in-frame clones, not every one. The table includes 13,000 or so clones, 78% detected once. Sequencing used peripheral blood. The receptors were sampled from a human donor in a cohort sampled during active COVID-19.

The CDR3 sequence: CASSPDSLYGYTF. CDR3 coding DNA: TGCGCCAGCAGCCCGGACAGCCTCTATGGCTACACCTTC. The chain uses TRBV5-1 and TRBJ1-2, with a possible D match to TRBD1 (6 bases). Per the germline V gene, CDR1 is SGHRS and CDR2 is YFSETQ. The CDR3 runs to 13 residues. Trimming took off 4 bases at V and 4 bases at J, with 11 bases between the two ends.

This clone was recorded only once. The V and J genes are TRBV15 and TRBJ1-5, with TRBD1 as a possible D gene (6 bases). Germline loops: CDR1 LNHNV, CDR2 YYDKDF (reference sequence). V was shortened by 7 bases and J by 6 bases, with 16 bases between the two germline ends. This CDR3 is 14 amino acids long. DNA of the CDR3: TGTGCCACCAACGCGCAGGGGACGAGTCAGCCCCAGCATTTT. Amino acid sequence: CATNAQGTSQPQHF.

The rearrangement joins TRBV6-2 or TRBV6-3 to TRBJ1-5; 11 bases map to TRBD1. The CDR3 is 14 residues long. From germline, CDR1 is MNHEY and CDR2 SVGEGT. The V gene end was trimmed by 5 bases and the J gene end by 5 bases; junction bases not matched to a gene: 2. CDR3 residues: CASSRDRGDQPQHF. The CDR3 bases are TGTGCCAGCAGTCGGGACAGGGGGGATCAGCCCCAGCATTTT.

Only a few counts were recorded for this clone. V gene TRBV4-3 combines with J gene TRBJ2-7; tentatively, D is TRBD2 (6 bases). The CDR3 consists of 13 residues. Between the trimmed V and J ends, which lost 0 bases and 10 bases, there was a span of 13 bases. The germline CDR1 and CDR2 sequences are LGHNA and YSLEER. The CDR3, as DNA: TGCGCCAGCAGCCAAGAAGGGTGGGAGGAACAGTACTTC. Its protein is CASSQEGWEEQYF.

The CDR3: CAWSGTGGVTDTQYF. The CDR3 region has the DNA TGTGCCTGGAGTGGGACAGGGGGCGTCACAGATACGCAGTATTTT. This sequence joins TRBV30 and TRBJ2-3; TRBD1 matches at 11 bases. Germline V lookup: CDR1 GTSNPN, CDR2 SVGIG (reference sequence). Germline trimming cut 1 base from V and 2 bases from J; bases unmatched to any gene: 2. The CDR3 is made up of 15 amino acids.

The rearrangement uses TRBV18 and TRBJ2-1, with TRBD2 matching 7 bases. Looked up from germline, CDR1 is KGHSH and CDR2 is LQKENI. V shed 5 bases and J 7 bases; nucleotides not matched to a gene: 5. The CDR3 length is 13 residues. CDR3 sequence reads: CASSLGGENEQFF. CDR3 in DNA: TGTGCCAGCTCATTGGGGGGGGAAAATGAGCAGTTCTTC.

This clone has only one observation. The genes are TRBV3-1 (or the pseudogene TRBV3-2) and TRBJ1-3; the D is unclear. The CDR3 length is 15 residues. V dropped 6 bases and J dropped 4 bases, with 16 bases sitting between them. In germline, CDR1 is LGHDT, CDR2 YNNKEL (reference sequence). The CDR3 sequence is CASSYGSWAGNTIYF. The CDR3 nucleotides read TGTGCCAGCAGTTACGGGAGTTGGGCAGGAAACACCATATATTTT.

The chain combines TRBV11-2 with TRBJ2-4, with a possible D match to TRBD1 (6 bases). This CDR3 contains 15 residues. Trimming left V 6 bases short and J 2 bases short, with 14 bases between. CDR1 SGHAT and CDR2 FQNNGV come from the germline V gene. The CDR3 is CASRAMDRSKNIQYF. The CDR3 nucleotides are TGTGCCAGCAGGGCGATGGACAGATCCAAAAACATTCAGTACTTC.

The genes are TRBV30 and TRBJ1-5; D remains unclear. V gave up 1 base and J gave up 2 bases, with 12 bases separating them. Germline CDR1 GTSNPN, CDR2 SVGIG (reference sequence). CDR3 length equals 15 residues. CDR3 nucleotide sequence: TGTGCCTGGAGTGAGACGGGGAAGGGCAATCAGCCCCAGCATTTT. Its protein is CAWSETGKGNQPQHF.

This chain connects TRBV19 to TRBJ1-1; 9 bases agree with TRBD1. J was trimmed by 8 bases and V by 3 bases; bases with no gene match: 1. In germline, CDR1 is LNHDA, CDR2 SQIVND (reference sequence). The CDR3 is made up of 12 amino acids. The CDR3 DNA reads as TGTGCCAGTAGTATGGACAGGGGAGAAGCTTTCTTT. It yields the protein CASSMDRGEAFF.

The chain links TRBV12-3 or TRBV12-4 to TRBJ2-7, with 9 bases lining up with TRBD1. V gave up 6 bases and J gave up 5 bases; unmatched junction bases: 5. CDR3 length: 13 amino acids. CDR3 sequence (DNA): TGTGCCAGCAGGGGACAGGGTATCCACGAGCAGTACTTC. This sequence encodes CASRGQGIHEQYF.

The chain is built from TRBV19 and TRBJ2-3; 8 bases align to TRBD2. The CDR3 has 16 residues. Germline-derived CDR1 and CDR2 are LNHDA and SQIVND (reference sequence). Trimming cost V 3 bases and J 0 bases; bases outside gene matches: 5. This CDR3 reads CASSIFGGASTDTQYF. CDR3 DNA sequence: TGTGCCAGTAGTATTTTCGGGGGGGCAAGCACAGATACGCAGTATTTT.

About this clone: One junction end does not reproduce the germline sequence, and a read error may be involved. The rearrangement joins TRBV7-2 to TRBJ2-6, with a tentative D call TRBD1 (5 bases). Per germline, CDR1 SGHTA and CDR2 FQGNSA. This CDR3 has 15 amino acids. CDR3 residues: CASSLGYSGANILTF. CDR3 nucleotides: TGTGCCAGCAGCTTAGGGTACTCTGGGGCCAACATCCTGACTTTC.

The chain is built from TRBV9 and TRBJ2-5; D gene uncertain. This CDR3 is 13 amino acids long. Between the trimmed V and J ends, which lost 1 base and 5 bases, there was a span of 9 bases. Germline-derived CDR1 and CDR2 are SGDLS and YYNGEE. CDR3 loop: CASSVSRSETQYF. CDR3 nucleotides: TGTGCCAGCAGCGTATCAAGGAGTGAGACCCAGTACTTC.

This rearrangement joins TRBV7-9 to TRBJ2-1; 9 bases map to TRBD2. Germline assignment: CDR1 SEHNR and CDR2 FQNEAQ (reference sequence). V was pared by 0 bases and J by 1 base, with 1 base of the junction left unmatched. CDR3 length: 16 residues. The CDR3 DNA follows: TGTGCCAGCAGCTTAGCCCTAGCGGGGTCCTACAATGAGCAGTTCTTC. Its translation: CASSLALAGSYNEQFF. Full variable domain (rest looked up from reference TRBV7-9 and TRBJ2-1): DTGVSQNPRHKITKRGQNVTFRCDPISEHNRLYWYRQTLGQGPEFLTYFQNEAQLEKSRLLSDRFSAERPKGSFSTLEIQRTEQGDSAMYLCASSLALAGSYNEQFFGPGTRLTVL.

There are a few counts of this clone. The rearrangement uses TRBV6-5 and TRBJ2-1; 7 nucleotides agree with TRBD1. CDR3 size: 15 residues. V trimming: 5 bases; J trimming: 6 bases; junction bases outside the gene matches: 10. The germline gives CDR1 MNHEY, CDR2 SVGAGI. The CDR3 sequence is CASSQRDSDINEQFF. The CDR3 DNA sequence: TGTGCCAGCAGTCAACGGGACAGTGATATCAATGAGCAGTTCTTC.

The CDR3 nucleotides are TGTGCCAGCAGCTTGCTAGGACAGTCGGGCACTGAAGCTTTCTTT. The encoded protein is CASSLLGQSGTEAFF. The V and J genes are TRBV5-4 and TRBJ1-1; possibly TRBD1 for D (6 bases). Germline values: CDR1 SGHNT, CDR2 YYREEE (reference sequence). V gave up 1 base and J gave up 4 bases, with 14 bases separating them. CDR3 length equals 15 residues.

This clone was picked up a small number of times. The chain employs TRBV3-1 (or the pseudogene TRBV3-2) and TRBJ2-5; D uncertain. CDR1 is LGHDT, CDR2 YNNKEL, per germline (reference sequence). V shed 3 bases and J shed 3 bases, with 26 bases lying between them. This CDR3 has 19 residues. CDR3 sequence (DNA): TGTGCCAGCAGCCATTTAGCTCGGCGATCCTTACTCGAGGAAGAGACCCAGTACTTC. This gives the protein CASSHLARRSLLEEETQYF.

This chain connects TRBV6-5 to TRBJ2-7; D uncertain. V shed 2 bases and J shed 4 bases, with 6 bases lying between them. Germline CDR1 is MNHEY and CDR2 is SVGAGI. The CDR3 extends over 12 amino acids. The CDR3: CASSYGRYEQYF. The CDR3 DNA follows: TGTGCCAGCAGTTACGGCAGGTACGAGCAGTACTTC.

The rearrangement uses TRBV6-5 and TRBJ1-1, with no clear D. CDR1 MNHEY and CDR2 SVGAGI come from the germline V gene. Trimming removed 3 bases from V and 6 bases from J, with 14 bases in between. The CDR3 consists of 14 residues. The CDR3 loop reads CASSYGRGFSEAFF. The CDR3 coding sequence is TGTGCCAGCAGTTATGGGCGGGGTTTCTCTGAAGCTTTCTTT.

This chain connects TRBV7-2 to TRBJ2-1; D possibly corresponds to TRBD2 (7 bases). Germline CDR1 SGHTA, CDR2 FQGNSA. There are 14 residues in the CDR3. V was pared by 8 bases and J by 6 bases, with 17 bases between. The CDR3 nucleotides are TGTGCCAGCTCTTTTCGGAGGGGGGGCAATGAGCAGTTCTTC. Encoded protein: CASSFRRGGNEQFF.

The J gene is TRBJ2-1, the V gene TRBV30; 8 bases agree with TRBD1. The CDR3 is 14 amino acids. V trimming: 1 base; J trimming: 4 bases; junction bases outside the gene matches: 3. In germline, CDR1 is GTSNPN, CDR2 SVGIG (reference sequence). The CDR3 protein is CAWSAGGLYNEQFF. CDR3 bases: TGTGCCTGGAGTGCAGGGGGCCTTTACAATGAGCAGTTCTTC.

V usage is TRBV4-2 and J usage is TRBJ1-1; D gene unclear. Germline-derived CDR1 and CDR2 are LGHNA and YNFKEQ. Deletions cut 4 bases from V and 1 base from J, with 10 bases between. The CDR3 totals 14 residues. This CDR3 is CASSLDSGNTEAFF. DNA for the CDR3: TGTGCCAGCAGCCTCGATTCAGGGAACACTGAAGCTTTCTTT.

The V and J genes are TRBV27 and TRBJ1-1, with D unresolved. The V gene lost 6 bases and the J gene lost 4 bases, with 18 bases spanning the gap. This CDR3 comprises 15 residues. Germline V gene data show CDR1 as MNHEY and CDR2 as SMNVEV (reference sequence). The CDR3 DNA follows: TGTGCCAGCAGGTTCCCGTTGGTCTACGGCACTGAAGCTTTCTTT. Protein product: CASRFPLVYGTEAFF.

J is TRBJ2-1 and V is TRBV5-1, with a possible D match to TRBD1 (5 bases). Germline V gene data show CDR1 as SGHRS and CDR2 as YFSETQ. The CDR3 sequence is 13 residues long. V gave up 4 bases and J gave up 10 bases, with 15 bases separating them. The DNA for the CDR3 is TGCGCCAGCAGCCCCGAGGCATCAGGGGAGCAGTTCTTC. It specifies CASSPEASGEQFF.

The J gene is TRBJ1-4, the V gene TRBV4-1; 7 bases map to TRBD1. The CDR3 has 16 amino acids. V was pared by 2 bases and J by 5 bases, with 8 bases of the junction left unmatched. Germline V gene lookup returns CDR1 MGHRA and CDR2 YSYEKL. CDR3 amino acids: CASSQRGTEPNEKLFF. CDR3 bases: TGCGCCAGCAGCCAAAGGGGGACAGAACCGAATGAAAAACTGTTTTTT.

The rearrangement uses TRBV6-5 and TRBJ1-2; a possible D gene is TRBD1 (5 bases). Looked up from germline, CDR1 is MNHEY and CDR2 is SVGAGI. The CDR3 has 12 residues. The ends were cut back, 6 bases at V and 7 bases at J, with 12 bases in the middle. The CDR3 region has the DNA TGTGCCAGCAGCCCGCAGGGATCTGGCTACACCTTC. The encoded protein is CASSPQGSGYTF.

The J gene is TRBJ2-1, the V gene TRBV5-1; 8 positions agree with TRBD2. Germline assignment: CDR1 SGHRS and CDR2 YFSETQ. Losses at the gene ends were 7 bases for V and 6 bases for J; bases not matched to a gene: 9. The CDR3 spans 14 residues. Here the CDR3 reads CASSRGGGRNEQFF. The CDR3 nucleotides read TGCGCCAGCTCTCGGGGGGGCGGTCGCAATGAGCAGTTCTTC.

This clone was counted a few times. In DNA, the CDR3 is TGCGCCAGCAGCGGAACCCCAGGGGAGACCATATATTTT. This encodes CASSGTPGETIYF. The chain carries TRBV5-1 and TRBJ1-3, with a possible D match to TRBD1 (6 bases). V lost 4 bases to trimming and J lost 10 bases, with 15 bases between them. Germline V gene sequence: CDR1 SGHRS, CDR2 YFSETQ. The length of the CDR3 is 13 residues.

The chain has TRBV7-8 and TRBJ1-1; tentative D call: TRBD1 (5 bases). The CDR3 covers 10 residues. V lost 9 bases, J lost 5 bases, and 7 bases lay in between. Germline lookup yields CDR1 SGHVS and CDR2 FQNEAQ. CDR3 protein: CARPGTEAFF. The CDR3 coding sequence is TGTGCCAGACCAGGGACTGAAGCTTTCTTT.